This T cell receptor (beta chain) appears in the sequencing data of a study of cytomegalovirus exposure and HLA in healthy donors. In the study overall: Samples from HLA-typed donors yielded 85 million to 95 million unique TCRs in an early data release. Study-level results: The authors assumed roughly uniform sequencing depth across donors for presence/absence analyses. Previous analysis showed most TCR beta V segments were productive about 87% or about 30% of the time.

This clone turned up a few times. Its antigen is undetermined. Germline values: CDR1 SGHRS, CDR2 YFSETQ. Unmatched junction bases numbered 5, after V lost 0 bases and J lost 7 bases. This CDR3 region has 15 residues. The PCR was carried out with 60 Vbeta primers and 13 Jbeta primers. Original handling: Around 80 million unique TCR beta chains, 9.5 million to 11 million of them shared, were counted by a later analysis. Data came from immunoSEQ multiplex PCR; TCRdb stores just in-frame clones and leaves some out. D and trimming come from the DNA, and the V and J calls and clone size come from that table. The sample carries approximately 190,000 clones, roughly 68% recorded once.

The source material was PBMCs. This sequence originates from a woman aged 25 to 39 in good health and CMV-seronegative. V usage is TRBV5-1 and J usage is TRBJ2-2; TRBD1 matches 8 bases. CDR3 residues: CASSLEGQDGGELFF. CDR3 DNA sequence: TGCGCCAGCAGCTTGGAGGGACAGGATGGCGGGGAGCTGTTTTTT.